This TCR beta chain was recorded in a study of fetal regulatory T cell absence and autoimmunity. The overall study: Exocrine pancreas autoimmunity occurred in IPEX patients lacking clinical diabetes.

Between the trimmed V and J ends, which lost 4 bases and 0 bases, there was a span of 13 bases. The CDR3 contains 17 residues. CDR1 is SEHNR and CDR2 is FQNEAQ in the germline V gene (reference sequence). Sequencing was at survey level. Measured with immunoSEQ multiplex PCR; TCRdb has only the in-frame clones, and not every one. Of 95,000 or so clones listed, roughly 78% are singletons. Regarding this clone: Its antigen is not identified.

Study-wide findings and caveats: Broadly similar TRB gene family usage was seen in pancreas and cord blood.

The clonotype originates from a male donor with IPEX syndrome. The gene calls are TRBV7-9 and TRBJ1-6; no definite D call. The sample taken for sequencing was pancreas tissue. CDR3 protein: CASSSGPVSSYNSPLHF. CDR3 coding DNA: TGTGCCAGCAGCTCCGGTCCAGTAAGCTCCTATAATTCACCCCTCCACTTT.